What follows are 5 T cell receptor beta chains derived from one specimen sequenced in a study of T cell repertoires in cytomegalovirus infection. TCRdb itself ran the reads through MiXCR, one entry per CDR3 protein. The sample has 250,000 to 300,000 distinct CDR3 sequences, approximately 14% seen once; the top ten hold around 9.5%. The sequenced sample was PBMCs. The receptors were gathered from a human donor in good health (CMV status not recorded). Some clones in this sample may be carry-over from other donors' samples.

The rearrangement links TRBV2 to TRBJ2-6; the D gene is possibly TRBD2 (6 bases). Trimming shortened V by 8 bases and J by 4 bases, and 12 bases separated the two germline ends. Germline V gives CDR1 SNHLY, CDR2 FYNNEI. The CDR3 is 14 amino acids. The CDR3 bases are TGTGCCAGCGGAGGGTGGGGCGGGGCCAACGTCCTGACTTTC. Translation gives CASGGWGGANVLTF. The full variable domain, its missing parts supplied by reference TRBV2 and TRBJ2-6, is EPEVTQTPSHQVTQMGQEVILRCVPISNHLYFYWYRQILGQKVEFLVSFYNNEISEKSEIFDDQFSVERPDGSNFTLKIRSTKLEDSAMYFCASGGWGGANVLTFGAGSRLTVL.

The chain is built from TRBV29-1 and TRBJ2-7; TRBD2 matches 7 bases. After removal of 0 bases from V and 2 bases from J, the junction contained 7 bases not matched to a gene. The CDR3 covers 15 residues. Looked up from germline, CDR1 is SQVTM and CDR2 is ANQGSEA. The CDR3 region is CSVEDLRELTYEQYF. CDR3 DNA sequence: TGCAGCGTTGAAGATTTGCGGGAGCTTACCTACGAGCAGTACTTC.

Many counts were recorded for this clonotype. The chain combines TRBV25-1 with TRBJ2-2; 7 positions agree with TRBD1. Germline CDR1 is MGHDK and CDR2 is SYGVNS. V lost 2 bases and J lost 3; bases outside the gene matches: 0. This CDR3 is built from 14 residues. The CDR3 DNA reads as TGTGCCAGCAGTGAAGACAGGGACACCGGGGAGCTGTTTTTT. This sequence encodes CASSEDRDTGELFF.

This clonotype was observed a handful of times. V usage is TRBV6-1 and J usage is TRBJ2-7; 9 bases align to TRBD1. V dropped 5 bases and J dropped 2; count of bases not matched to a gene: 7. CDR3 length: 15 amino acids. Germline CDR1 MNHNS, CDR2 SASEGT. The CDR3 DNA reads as TGTGCCAGCAGTCCGGACAGGGGCGTTACCTACGAGCAGTACTTC. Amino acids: CASSPDRGVTYEQYF.

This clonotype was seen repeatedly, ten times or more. The CDR3 DNA reads TGTGCCAGCAGCTTAGACGAAGTAGAAGCTTTCTTT. It translates to CASSLDEVEAFF. The chain joins TRBV7-9 to TRBJ1-1; D remains ambiguous. The CDR3 is made up of 12 amino acids. Per germline, CDR1 SEHNR and CDR2 FQNEAQ (reference sequence). V dropped 1 base and J dropped 8 bases, with 8 bases sitting between them.